A single sample is the source of the 30 T cell receptor beta chains below, sequenced in a study of patients and donors after allogeneic stem cell transplantation (dated by TCRdb to 2018 to 2021). The receptor library was made with RT-PCR. This sample was sequenced with a NextSeq 550. The public sequencing data were trimmed at Q25 with fastp and processed into clonotypes with MiXCR by TCRdb, which kept only in-frame beta chains. Each CDR3 protein appears once, grouped with its most common genes and DNA. Within this sample are about 960,000 distinct CDR3 sequences, with about 20% of them counted one time only. The top ten hold 6% of the sample. Sequencing used blood, either unsorted or a sorted T cell fraction (not recorded which). The receptors shown here come from a human donor who was either an allogeneic HSCT recipient or a stem cell or donor lymphocyte infusion donor (not recorded which). It is not recorded whose cells these are; they may come from a transplant donor.

This clonotype has ten or more counts. The rearrangement links TRBV6-1 to TRBJ1-4, with TRBD1 identical over 7 bases. The germline V gene has CDR1 MNHNS and CDR2 SASEGT. With 3 bases clipped from V and 6 bases from J, the junction kept 7 bases outside the gene matches. The CDR3 consists of 15 residues. The CDR3 spells CASSEVQGSYEKLFF. CDR3 DNA: TGTGCCAGCAGTGAGGTACAGGGGAGCTATGAAAAACTGTTTTTT.

The J gene is TRBJ2-5, the V gene TRBV15; maybe TRBD1 (5 bases). This CDR3 is built from 15 residues. CDR1 and CDR2 from the germline V gene are LNHNV and YYDKDF (reference sequence). The V end was cut by 6 bases, the J end by 2 bases, with 16 bases between. The chain's CDR3 is CATRKEIQDQETQYF. The CDR3, as DNA: TGTGCCACCAGAAAAGAGATACAGGATCAAGAGACCCAGTACTTC.

Only a few counts were recorded for this clonotype. The chain recombines TRBV20-1 with TRBJ2-5; TRBD2 is a possible D gene (5 bases). The V and J ends lost 6 bases and 2 bases respectively, with 7 bases between them. The CDR3 spans 11 residues. In germline, CDR1 is DFQATT, CDR2 SNEGSKA (reference sequence). Here the CDR3 DNA reads TGCAGTGCGACTATTCAAGAGACCCAGTACTTC. Translating it yields CSATIQETQYF.

This rearrangement joins TRBV12-3 or TRBV12-4 to TRBJ2-3; D gene unclear. Between the trimmed V and J ends, which lost 6 bases and 4 bases, there was a span of 11 bases. This CDR3 contains 13 residues. This chain's CDR3 is CASSPHRADTQYF. CDR3 DNA: TGTGCCAGCAGCCCCCACAGAGCAGATACGCAGTATTTT.

This clonotype was counted only a few times. This chain joins TRBV20-1 and TRBJ2-1; TRBD2 is a possible D gene (6 bases). The CDR3 length is 16 residues. Trimming took off 4 bases at V and 4 bases at J, with 20 bases between the two ends. Germline V CDR1 and CDR2: DFQATT, SNEGSKA (reference sequence). The CDR3 DNA follows: TGCAGTGCTACCCGCCCTAGCGTTCTGAGGTACAATGAGCAGTTCTTC. It codes for CSATRPSVLRYNEQFF.

This chain links TRBV20-1 with TRBJ2-3, with D possibly matching TRBD2 (6 bases). The germline gives CDR1 DFQATT, CDR2 SNEGSKA (reference sequence). The CDR3 spans 14 residues. V was trimmed by 1 base and J by 1 base, leaving 9 bases between them. In nucleotides, the CDR3 is TGCAGTGCTAGAGGGCCTAGCGGCACAGATACGCAGTATTTT. It yields the protein CSARGPSGTDTQYF.

The chain has TRBV6-4 and TRBJ1-1; D is undetermined. Germline values: CDR1 MRHNA, CDR2 SNTAGT. Deletions cut 2 bases from V and 6 bases from J, with 10 bases between. The CDR3 has 13 amino acids. The CDR3 DNA sequence: TGTGCCAGCAGTGACAATTGGAGATCTGAAGCTTTCTTT. Translated, it gives CASSDNWRSEAFF.

The V gene is TRBV5-1, the J gene TRBJ2-7; TRBD1 agrees at 12 bases. J was trimmed by 5 bases and V by 5 bases; bases with no gene match: 8. Germline V lookup: CDR1 SGHRS, CDR2 YFSETQ. The CDR3 extends over 15 amino acids. The CDR3 region is CASSIPGTGGHEQYF. The CDR3, as DNA: TGCGCCAGCAGTATTCCAGGGACAGGGGGCCACGAGCAGTACTTC. The full variable domain, with the rest looked up from reference TRBV5-1 and TRBJ2-7, is KAGVTQTPRYLIKTRGQQVTLSCSPISGHRSVSWYQQTPGQGLQFLFEYFSETQRNKGNFPGRFSGRQFSNSRSEMNVSTLELGDSALYLCASSIPGTGGHEQYFGPGTRLTVT.

This clonotype has at least ten counts. The chain links TRBV5-1 to TRBJ2-1; D unclear. CDR3 length: 15 amino acids. The V gene's germline CDR1 is SGHRS and CDR2 YFSETQ. Between the trimmed V and J ends, which lost 0 bases and 5 bases, there was a span of 12 bases. CDR3 in amino acids: CASSLVPSSDNEQFF. The DNA for the CDR3 is TGCGCCAGCAGCTTGGTACCTTCAAGCGACAATGAGCAGTTCTTC.

This clonotype has more than one count but fewer than ten. This sequence joins TRBV6-2 or TRBV6-3 and TRBJ2-1; TRBD2 matches at 8 bases. Unmatched junction bases numbered 7, after V lost 0 bases and J lost 9 bases. The length of the CDR3 is 15 residues. In germline, CDR1 is MNHEY, CDR2 SVGEGT. CDR3 loop: CASSYSSGGFGEQFF. CDR3 in DNA: TGTGCCAGCAGTTACTCGAGCGGGGGTTTTGGTGAGCAGTTCTTC.

The CDR3 sequence: CASSLALQDRGWSEAFF. CDR3 bases: TGTGCCAGCAGCTTGGCCCTCCAGGACAGGGGTTGGTCTGAAGCTTTCTTT. The rearrangement links TRBV5-4 to TRBJ1-1; TRBD1 aligns across 9 bases. Germline V gives CDR1 SGHNT, CDR2 YYREEE (reference sequence). Losses at the gene ends were 0 bases for V and 6 bases for J; bases not matched to a gene: 12. The CDR3 is 17 residues long.

This clonotype has a handful of counts. The chain links TRBV5-1 to TRBJ1-2, with D possibly being TRBD1 (5 bases). Trimming took off 0 bases at V and 3 bases at J, with 9 bases between the two ends. Germline V gene sequence: CDR1 SGHRS, CDR2 YFSETQ. The CDR3 consists of 14 residues. CDR3 amino acids: CASSLDLGDYGYTF. The CDR3 nucleotides read TGCGCCAGCAGCTTGGATTTGGGGGACTATGGCTACACCTTC.

The chain is built from TRBV5-1 and TRBJ2-7; D remains unclear. The CDR3 sequence is 13 residues long. Deletions cut 7 bases from V and 9 bases from J, with 20 bases between. Per the germline V gene, CDR1 is SGHRS and CDR2 is YFSETQ. The CDR3 is CASSTGTNEVQYF. CDR3 sequence (DNA): TGCGCCAGCTCGACCGGAACGAATGAAGTGCAGTACTTC.

This clonotype appeared a few times. The chain links TRBV20-1 to TRBJ2-1, with 7 bases identical to TRBD1. CDR1 and CDR2 from the germline V gene are DFQATT and SNEGSKA (reference sequence). V shed 8 bases and J 2 bases; nucleotides not matched to a gene: 12. This CDR3 comprises 15 residues. CDR3 in amino acids: CSTKGQQQTYNEQFF. The DNA of the CDR3 is TGCAGTACCAAGGGACAGCAACAAACCTACAATGAGCAGTTCTTC.

The V and J genes are TRBV18 and TRBJ2-1; TRBD2 agrees at 7 bases. V lost 2 bases and J lost 2; bases outside the gene matches: 3. Germline lookup yields CDR1 KGHSH and CDR2 LQKENI. This CDR3 has 15 residues. CDR3 sequence: CASSPWRGTYNEQFF. CDR3 nucleotides: TGTGCCAGCTCACCATGGCGGGGGACCTACAATGAGCAGTTCTTC.

The rearrangement links TRBV20-1 to TRBJ2-3; D is unclear. V was pared by 3 bases and J by 2 bases, with 12 bases between. The CDR3 covers 14 residues. CDR1 is DFQATT, CDR2 SNEGSKA, per germline (reference sequence). The CDR3 spells CSARIGSNTDTQYF. The CDR3, as DNA: TGCAGTGCTAGGATCGGCTCCAACACAGATACGCAGTATTTT.

This clonotype turned up a few times. V and J are TRBV12-3 or TRBV12-4 and TRBJ2-7; D unclear. V was clipped by 3 bases and J by 2 bases, with 11 bases between them. This CDR3 has 14 amino acids. The CDR3 sequence is CASSFVLETYEQYF. DNA of the CDR3: TGTGCCAGCAGTTTTGTCCTAGAAACCTACGAGCAGTACTTC.

The chain combines TRBV6-1 with TRBJ1-5; TRBD1 agrees at 9 bases. The germline CDR1 and CDR2 sequences are MNHNS and SASEGT. With V trimmed by 8 bases and J by 4 bases, 9 bases remained unmatched. The CDR3 sequence is 15 residues long. The CDR3 bases are TGTGCCAGCGGATCCGGGACAGGGTCTAATCAGCCCCAGCATTTT. This translates into CASGSGTGSNQPQHF.

This clonotype showed up just a few times. CDR3: CASRRQGPNYGYTF. As DNA, the CDR3 is TGTGCCAGCAGAAGACAGGGGCCCAACTATGGCTACACCTTC. The V call is TRBV2, the J call TRBJ1-2; 8 bases align to TRBD1. The CDR3 sequence is 14 residues long. Trimming cost V 6 bases and J 2 bases; bases outside gene matches: 5. The V gene's germline CDR1 is SNHLY and CDR2 FYNNEI.

A single count supports this clonotype. The chain joins TRBV30 to TRBJ2-5, with 10 bases matching TRBD1. The ends lost 3 bases at V and 4 bases at J; junction bases unmatched: 2. The germline V gene encodes CDR1 GTSNPN and CDR2 SVGIG (reference sequence). The CDR3 is made up of 13 amino acids. The DNA for the CDR3 is TGTGCCTGGAGGGACAGGGGGAGAGAGACCCAGTACTTC. Its translation is CAWRDRGRETQYF.

This clonotype appeared once. This chain joins TRBV5-1 and TRBJ2-5; D not resolved. The V gene lost 0 bases and the J gene lost 5 bases, with 14 bases spanning the gap. This CDR3 is 15 amino acids long. Looked up from germline, CDR1 is SGHRS and CDR2 is YFSETQ. CDR3 sequence reads: CASSLDGQSRETQYF. Here the CDR3 DNA reads TGCGCCAGCAGCTTGGATGGGCAATCTCGGGAGACCCAGTACTTC.

This chain uses TRBV4-3 with TRBJ2-3; D possibly matches TRBD1 or TRBD2 (5 bases each). The CDR3 runs 17 residues. Germline V lookup: CDR1 LGHNA, CDR2 YSLEER. The V gene lost 0 bases and the J gene lost 2 bases, with 15 bases spanning the gap. In DNA, the CDR3 is TGCGCCAGCAGCCAAGAGGGGGTAGGCCCCATCACAGATACGCAGTATTTT. Protein product: CASSQEGVGPITDTQYF.

This clonotype was recorded a few times. The chain uses TRBV5-1 and TRBJ2-1; either TRBD1 or TRBD2 may fit D (5 bases each). V was trimmed by 2 bases and J by 7 bases, leaving 16 bases between them. The length of the CDR3 is 15 residues. Germline V gene sequence: CDR1 SGHRS, CDR2 YFSETQ. The CDR3 region has the DNA TGCGCCAGCAGCTTAACAGGAGTGGGAGAGAATGAGCAGTTCTTC. Protein: CASSLTGVGENEQFF.

CDR3 DNA sequence: TGTGCCAGCATTTTCGACCGTAGACGACCCATTGGAGCTTTCTTT. Its protein product is CASIFDRRRPIGAFF. The rearrangement uses TRBV6-1 and TRBJ1-1; D not certain. CDR3 length: 15 amino acids. Trimming cost V 7 bases and J 10 bases, with 25 bases left between them. CDR1 MNHNS and CDR2 SASEGT come from the germline V gene.

V is TRBV4-1 and J is TRBJ1-2; possible D gene TRBD1, 5 bases. Germline assignment: CDR1 MGHRA and CDR2 YSYEKL. This CDR3 has 15 amino acids. V gave up 1 base and J gave up 6 bases, with 15 bases separating them. The CDR3 region has the DNA TGCGCCAGCAGCCAAGTGGCGGGACCTGGTGATGGCTACACCTTC. Its protein product is CASSQVAGPGDGYTF.

This clonotype was seen more than once but under ten times. The V gene is TRBV6-2 or TRBV6-3, the J gene TRBJ2-5; perhaps TRBD2 as D (6 bases). Germline CDR1 and CDR2: MNHEY and SVGEGT. V lost 10 bases and J 5 bases, leaving 11 bases between the germline ends. The CDR3 has 11 residues. The CDR3, as DNA: TGTGCCACGGCAGCGGGCGAGACCCAGTACTTC. Amino acid sequence: CATAAGETQYF.

A few counts support this clonotype. The chain recombines TRBV4-3 with TRBJ2-5, with D perhaps TRBD1 or TRBD2 (5 bases each). This CDR3 comprises 15 residues. CDR1 is LGHNA, CDR2 YSLEER, per germline. Trimming took off 0 bases at V and 1 base at J, with 9 bases between the two ends. The CDR3 DNA reads TGCGCCAGCAGCCAAGATCGGGGACGCCAAGAGACCCAGTACTTC. Translation: CASSQDRGRQETQYF.

V gene TRBV4-3 combines with J gene TRBJ2-3, with 8 bases that match TRBD2. This CDR3 has 18 residues. Looked up from germline, CDR1 is LGHNA and CDR2 is YSLEER. The J segment lost 2 bases and the V segment lost 8 bases, leaving 18 bases of the junction unmatched. CDR3 in DNA: TGCGCCAGCGGACCGGGACTAGAGGGGGGGCTGGTCACAGATACGCAGTATTTT. Residues: CASGPGLEGGLVTDTQYF.

This clonotype was observed a handful of times. The rearrangement links TRBV27 to TRBJ1-2, with unresolved D. The CDR3 sequence is 13 residues long. V was trimmed by 1 base and J by 7 bases, leaving 10 bases between them. Germline-derived CDR1 and CDR2 are MNHEY and SMNVEV (reference sequence). Written as DNA, the CDR3 is TGTGCCAGCAGTTTATACGGGGAGACTGGCTACACCTTC. Protein sequence: CASSLYGETGYTF.

This chain connects TRBV25-1 to TRBJ1-4, with 7 bases that match TRBD1. This CDR3 contains 14 residues. V lost 5 bases to trimming and J lost 8 bases; unmatched junction nucleotides: 8. Germline V gene data show CDR1 as MGHDK and CDR2 as SYGVNS. The CDR3 nucleotides are TGTGCCAGCAGTACCAGGACAGGAGGAGAAAAACTGTTTTTT. It specifies CASSTRTGGEKLFF.